What follows are 19 T cell receptor beta chains derived from one specimen sequenced in a study of T cell responses to AZD1222 COVID-19 vaccine. TCRdb keeps only in-frame clones here, not all; method: immunoSEQ multiplex PCR. The sample carries some 160,000 clones, around 93% recorded once. The starting material was peripheral blood, obtained on day 0 of AZD1222 vaccination. The source of these receptors is an adult in good health.

The rearrangement uses TRBV7-9 and TRBJ2-1, with 9 nucleotides matching TRBD1. This CDR3 region has 15 residues. Trimming at V came to 5 bases and at J to 8 bases, leaving 10 bases not matched to a gene. Germline CDR1 SEHNR, CDR2 FQNEAQ (reference sequence). The CDR3 DNA sequence: TGTGCCAGCAGCCCCCGGGACAGGGAAATAGATGAGCAGTTCTTC. Translation: CASSPRDREIDEQFF.

The chain uses TRBV14 and TRBJ2-1; 10 bases line up with TRBD2. CDR1 and CDR2 from the germline V gene are SGHDN and FVKESK. The CDR3 covers 15 residues. J lost 10 bases, V lost 2 bases, and 8 bases had no gene match. The CDR3 is CASSQYSSGRGEQFF. CDR3 in DNA: TGTGCCAGCAGCCAATATTCTAGCGGGAGAGGGGAGCAGTTCTTC.

The rearrangement links TRBV3-1 (or the pseudogene TRBV3-2) to TRBJ2-1; D is possibly TRBD2 (5 bases). Trimming removed 0 bases from V and 8 bases from J, with 11 bases in between. The CDR3 is made up of 14 amino acids. Looked up from germline, CDR1 is LGHDT and CDR2 is YNNKEL (reference sequence). CDR3 sequence (DNA): TGTGCCAGCAGCCAAGATGACTATGCCCATGAGCAGTTCTTC. This translates into CASSQDDYAHEQFF.

J is TRBJ1-1 and V is TRBV6-2 or TRBV6-3; D is uncertain. CDR3 length: 14 amino acids. Germline CDR1 reads MNHEY; CDR2 reads SVGEGT. The ends were cut back, 2 bases at V and 1 base at J, with 8 bases in the middle. Here the CDR3 DNA reads TGTGCCAGCAGTTACGCATACAGGAACACTGAAGCTTTCTTT. This gives the protein CASSYAYRNTEAFF.

The CDR3 DNA reads as TGTGCCAGCAGCGAGGGCGGGTTCGTGGACAGGGAAGGTCAGCCCCAGCATTTT. This translates into CASSEGGFVDREGQPQHF. The chain combines TRBV11-2 with TRBJ1-5, with 8 bases aligning to TRBD1. The V gene end was trimmed by 5 bases and the J gene end by 6 bases; junction bases not matched to a gene: 18. There are 18 residues in the CDR3. CDR1 and CDR2 (germline): SGHAT, FQNNGV.

Comments on this clone: A read error may account for a junction end that differs from germline. The V and J genes are TRBV6-2 or TRBV6-3 and TRBJ2-7; TRBD1 might be the D (6 bases). The CDR3 loop spans 16 amino acids. CDR1 MNHEY and CDR2 SVGEGT come from the germline V gene. The CDR3 nucleotides read TGTGCCAGCAGTTATTCCTTCGACAGGTATTCCTACAAGCAGTACTTC. Encoded protein: CASSYSFDRYSYKQYF.

CDR3 nucleotide sequence: TGTGCCAGCAGCGAAGGACAGGGGGCTTACGGCTACACCTTC. Residues: CASSEGQGAYGYTF. The chain recombines TRBV11-3 with TRBJ1-2; the match to TRBD1 covers 11 bases. The V gene's germline CDR1 is SGHNT and CDR2 YENEEA. V lost 5 bases, J lost 8 bases, and 7 bases stayed unmatched. The CDR3 runs to 14 residues. Supplemented by reference TRBV11-3 and TRBJ1-2, the full variable domain reads EAGVVQSPRYKIIEKKQPVAFWCNPISGHNTLYWYLQNLGQGPELLIRYENEEAVDDSQLPKDRFSAERLKGVDSTLKIQPAELGDSAVYLCASSEGQGAYGYTFGSGTRLTVV.

This chain uses TRBV6-2 or TRBV6-3 with TRBJ2-2, with unresolved D. CDR3 length equals 12 residues. V gave up 6 bases and J gave up 8 bases, with 10 bases separating them. CDR1 is MNHEY and CDR2 is SVGEGT in the germline V gene. The CDR3 protein is CASSTNRGELFF. The CDR3 region has the DNA TGTGCCAGCAGCACCAACCGGGGGGAGCTGTTTTTT.

The chain links TRBV4-3 to TRBJ1-2; D not resolved. Trimming pared 0 bases from V and 2 bases from J, leaving 4 bases between. CDR1 and CDR2 from the germline V gene are LGHNA and YSLEER. The CDR3 sequence is 13 residues long. CDR3 residues: CASSQDKNYGYTF. In nucleotides, the CDR3 is TGCGCCAGCAGCCAAGATAAGAACTATGGCTACACCTTC.

J is TRBJ2-7 and V is TRBV3-1 (or the pseudogene TRBV3-2), with a possible D match to TRBD2 (5 bases). Germline V gene lookup returns CDR1 LGHDT and CDR2 YNNKEL (reference sequence). The CDR3 is 15 amino acids. The V and J ends lost 1 base and 0 bases respectively, with 10 bases between them. The CDR3 DNA reads as TGTGCCAGCAGCCAAGGGACTGCCACCTCCTACGAGCAGTACTTC. Translated: CASSQGTATSYEQYF.

J is TRBJ1-4 and V is TRBV19, with D possibly being TRBD1 (5 bases). In germline, CDR1 is LNHDA, CDR2 SQIVND (reference sequence). V lost 4 bases and J lost 7, with 19 bases in between. The CDR3 totals 16 residues. CDR3 amino acids: CASSTWGGSGSEKLFF. The CDR3 DNA is TGTGCCAGTAGTACCTGGGGGGGAAGTGGAAGTGAAAAACTGTTTTTT. The full variable domain, in which reference TRBV19 and TRBJ1-4 provide the parts outside the CDR3, is DGGITQSPKYLFRKEGQNVTLSCEQNLNHDAMYWYRQDPGQGLRLIYYSQIVNDFQKGDIAEGYSVSREKKESFPLTVTSAQKNPTAFYLCASSTWGGSGSEKLFFGSGTQLSVL.

The V call is TRBV6-5, the J call TRBJ1-2, with D perhaps TRBD1 (5 bases). The CDR3 totals 15 residues. CDR1 is MNHEY, CDR2 SVGAGI, per germline. V dropped 7 bases and J dropped 4 bases, with 19 bases sitting between them. The CDR3: CASKRRGDLGYGYTF. The CDR3 nucleotides are TGTGCCAGCAAGAGAAGGGGAGATTTAGGCTATGGCTACACCTTC.

The gene calls are TRBV7-3 and TRBJ2-2, with a possible D match to TRBD1 (6 bases). Germline lookup yields CDR1 SGHTA and CDR2 FQGTGA. CDR3 length: 12 residues. Trimming took 6 bases from V and 5 from J, leaving 7 bases between them. In DNA form, the CDR3 reads TGTGCCAGCAGAGGACAGACCGGGGAGCTGTTTTTT. Translated: CASRGQTGELFF.

The CDR3 DNA reads TGTGCCAGTAGTACTAGCGGGACTCACACCGGGGAGCTGTTTTTT. It encodes CASSTSGTHTGELFF. The V call is TRBV19, the J call TRBJ2-2, with 9 bases matching TRBD2. Germline V CDR1 and CDR2: LNHDA, SQIVND (reference sequence). Unmatched junction bases numbered 3, after V lost 4 bases and J lost 3 bases. CDR3 length equals 15 residues.

This clone appeared a single time. The chain uses TRBV2 and TRBJ2-6, with D perhaps assigned TRBD1 or TRBD2 (5 bases each). Germline assignment: CDR1 SNHLY and CDR2 FYNNEI. V was clipped by 7 bases and J by 2 bases, with 15 bases between them. CDR3 length: 16 residues. The CDR3, as DNA: TGTGCCAGCACCGGGACGGAGGCAACTGGGGCCAACGTCCTGACTTTC. It is translated as CASTGTEATGANVLTF.

This clone has ten or more counts. The chain couples TRBV5-1 to TRBJ1-6; no clear D gene. Germline assignment: CDR1 SGHRS and CDR2 YFSETQ. Trimming took 4 bases from V and 7 from J, leaving 15 bases between them. This CDR3 has 15 amino acids. CDR3 region: CASSQEGVLNSPLHF. In DNA, the CDR3 is TGCGCCAGCAGCCAAGAAGGAGTGCTCAATTCACCCCTCCACTTT.

J is TRBJ2-7 and V is TRBV28; 8 bases are a match to TRBD1. V trimming: 6 bases; J trimming: 4 bases; junction bases outside the gene matches: 8. The CDR3 extends over 14 amino acids. Germline V CDR1 and CDR2: MDHEN, SYDVKM. CDR3 sequence: CASRLQGARYEQYF. The CDR3 nucleotides are TGTGCCAGCAGACTCCAGGGGGCGAGGTACGAGCAGTACTTC.

For this clone: At one of its ends the junction is not consistent with the germline gene, which may arise from a read error. CDR3 region: CTSSQAGSAYRGYEQYF. CDR3 DNA: TGCACCAGCAGCCAAGCCGGATCTGCTTACAGGGGCTACGAGCAGTACTTC. V gene TRBV4-1 combines with J gene TRBJ2-7; TRBD1 agrees at 7 bases. CDR3 length: 17 residues. Germline CDR1 is MGHRA and CDR2 is YSYEKL.

The rearrangement joins TRBV12-5 to TRBJ1-1; D is undetermined. CDR1 LGHNT and CDR2 FRNRAP come from the germline V gene. V lost 0 bases and J 0 bases, leaving 11 bases between the germline ends. The length of the CDR3 is 16 residues. The CDR3, as DNA: TGTGCTAGTGGTTTGGTATTGGGCGATTTGAACACTGAAGCTTTCTTT. It is translated as CASGLVLGDLNTEAFF. The whole variable domain, remainder taken from reference TRBV12-5 and TRBJ1-1, is DARVTQTPRHKVTEMGQEVTMRCQPILGHNTVFWYRQTMMQGLELLAYFRNRAPLDDSGMPKDRFSAEMPDATLATLKIQPSEPRDSAVYFCASGLVLGDLNTEAFFGQGTRLTVV.